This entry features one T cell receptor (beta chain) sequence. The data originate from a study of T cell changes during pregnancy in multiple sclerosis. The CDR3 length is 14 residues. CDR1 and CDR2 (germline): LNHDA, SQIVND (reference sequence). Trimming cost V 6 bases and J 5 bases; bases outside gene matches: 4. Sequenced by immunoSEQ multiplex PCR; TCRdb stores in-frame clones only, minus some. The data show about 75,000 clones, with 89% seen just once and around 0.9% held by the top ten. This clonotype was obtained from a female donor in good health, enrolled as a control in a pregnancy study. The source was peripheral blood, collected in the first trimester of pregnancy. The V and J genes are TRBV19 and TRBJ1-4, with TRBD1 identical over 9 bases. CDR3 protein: CASSRDRGNEKLFF. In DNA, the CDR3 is TGTGCCAGTAGCAGAGACAGGGGGAATGAAAAACTGTTTTTT.